This T cell receptor (beta chain) was sequenced in a study of T cell responses to AZD1222 COVID-19 vaccine. General study results and limits: Within unmutated variant regions lay the reported targets of nearly half of spike-specific TCRs. When two AZD1222 doses had been given, Spike-specific TCR breadth and depth rose. The number of AZD1222 recipients seropositive at baseline was only five to seven.

This clone was counted at least ten times. Its antigen is unknown. The CDR3 length is 14 residues. The junction had 4 bases not matched to a gene; V was cut back by 6 bases and J by 3 bases. Germline V gene data show CDR1 as MDHEN and CDR2 as SYDVKM. The protocol was immunoSEQ multiplex PCR, while the TCRdb copy is restricted to in-frame clones and leaves out a portion. The table lists approximately 80,000 clones, approximately 83% of them singletons. This TCR was recovered from an adult who received the AZD1222 COVID-19 vaccine. The specimen was peripheral blood, collected 28 days after the second AZD1222 dose. The chain joins TRBV28 to TRBJ1-2, with 10 bases identical to TRBD1. CDR3 coding DNA: TGTGCCAGCAGGGAGACAGGGGGCGACTATGGCTACACCTTC. Protein: CASRETGGDYGYTF.